This T cell receptor (beta chain) was sequenced during a study of tumor and adjacent non-tumor tissue in lung cancer. Looking at the study overall: Patients were aged roughly 30 to 76, approximately 11 men and 5 women, stage I to III.

The CDR3 length is 14 residues. In germline, CDR1 is SGDLS, CDR2 YYNGEE. Turning to this clonotype: A much larger clonotype is one base distant, so this may be a read error.

No cell sorting was done before RNA was extracted from the tissue. Distant lung tissue was collected more than 3 cm away from the tumor edge. Three rounds of nested PCR, following a modified ARM-PCR protocol, produced the TCRbeta library. TCRdb re-analysed the multiplex PCR reads in MiXCR, keeping a single row per CDR3 protein. Of some 97,000 distinct CDR3 sequences listed, over 55% were seen once; the top ten hold roughly 19%. The source material was distant non-tumor lung tissue. The chain has TRBV9 and TRBJ2-1, with D tentatively TRBD1 (6 bases). This TCR came from a man in his thirties or forties with non-small cell lung cancer. The CDR3 reads CAISVEQGSYEQFF. The CDR3 nucleotides read TGTGCCATCAGCGTAGAACAGGGATCCTATGAGCAGTTCTTC.